Given below is one T cell receptor (beta chain) in context. What it binds is not known. Treatment here: some 19 received Ad26.COV2.S at low or high dose, single or two shots; a few received placebo; per-sample allocation not given. Repertoires come from day 63 after the first vaccine or placebo injection. Between the trimmed V and J ends, which lost 4 bases and 4 bases, there was a span of 20 bases. This CDR3 is built from 16 residues. Germline V gives CDR1 SGHRS, CDR2 YFSETQ. This entry comes from a study of Ad26.COV2.S vaccination and SARS-CoV-2 variants. About the research overall: Donor participated within the Ad26.COV2.S arm of the COV1001 trial.

TCRdb's copy holds only in-frame clones and misses some; the assay was immunoSEQ multiplex PCR. In the table there are almost 400,000 clones, roughly 90% of which are singletons. General study results and limits: Analyses that measured TCR breadth and depth may have underestimated total T cell responses. Reported findings describe substantial breadth in spike-specific CD8+ and CD4+ T cell responses following vaccination.

The rearrangement links TRBV5-1 to TRBJ1-1, with a tentative D call TRBD1 (5 bases). Material: peripheral blood, obtained in a trial of Ad26.COV2.S vaccine versus placebo. The sequence was obtained from a person aged 18-65 years who received the Ad26.COV2.S COVID-19 vaccine or a placebo. The CDR3 sequence: CASSPGGAGSGTEAFF. The CDR3, as DNA: TGCGCCAGCAGCCCCGGAGGGGCAGGGTCGGGCACTGAAGCTTTCTTT. Supplemented by reference TRBV5-1 and TRBJ1-1, the full variable domain reads KAGVTQTPRYLIKTRGQQVTLSCSPISGHRSVSWYQQTPGQGLQFLFEYFSETQRNKGNFPGRFSGRQFSNSRSEMNVSTLELGDSALYLCASSPGGAGSGTEAFFGQGTRLTVV.